This T cell receptor beta chain was obtained from a study of blood T cell repertoires in COVID-19. The CDR3 contains 15 residues. Germline trimming cut 6 bases from V and 4 bases from J; bases unmatched to any gene: 9. Germline loops: CDR1 MNHEY, CDR2 SVGEGT. Some clones are missing from TCRdb's copy, which holds only in-frame ones; the method was immunoSEQ multiplex PCR. This sample has under 250,000 clones; roughly 88% occur once, and the top ten carry just under 6.5%. The TCR originated in a woman in her twenties or thirties with COVID-19, enrolled during active disease. The sequenced material came from peripheral blood. The chain is built from TRBV6-2 or TRBV6-3 and TRBJ2-7; TRBD1 aligns across 10 bases. CDR3 nucleotides: TGTGCCAGCAGCTTAGGACAGGGGGTTTCGTACGAGCAGTACTTC. It specifies CASSLGQGVSYEQYF.